Listed below are T cell receptor beta chains from one sample, sequenced in a study of T cells after yellow fever vaccination. TCRdb analysed the 5' RACE reads with MiXCR anew, one entry per CDR3 protein. Altogether some 110,000 distinct CDR3 sequences are present, roughly 8.9% being singletons, with the ten largest covering roughly 27%. The sequencing used CD8+ T cells sorted from PBMCs, collected 45 days after the yellow fever booster vaccination. The source is a man aged 30 to 39 who received the YFV17D yellow fever vaccine. Both conserved end residues are part of each CDR3. The D gene is left open where the match is weak. Some rows mark clone size as missing; the rest say once, few, many or name a class of expanded clone.

d_call: TRBD1
v_call: TRBV6-5
j_call: TRBJ2-7
clone_size: many
cdr3_aa: CASSWDRVEQYF
cdr3_nt: TGTGCCAGCAGTTGGGACAGGGTCGAGCAGTACTTC

d_call: TRBD1
v_call: TRBV3-1
j_call: TRBJ2-1
clone_size: few
cdr3_aa: CASSRGQPRKFF
cdr3_nt: TGTGCCAGCAGCCGGGGACAGCCTCGCAAGTTCTTC

d_call: TRBD1
v_call: TRBV27
j_call: TRBJ2-7
clone_size: many
cdr3_aa: CASSATGQGVYEQYF
cdr3_nt: TGTGCCAGCAGTGCAACGGGACAGGGGGTCTACGAGCAGTACTTC

d_call: TRBD2
v_call: TRBV7-9
j_call: TRBJ2-1
clone_size: NA
cdr3_aa: CASSGTAGGAEQFF
cdr3_nt: TGTGCCAGCAGCGGAACAGCGGGGGGGGCTGAGCAGTTCTTC

d_call: NA
v_call: TRBV3-1
j_call: TRBJ1-2
clone_size: NA
cdr3_aa: CASSPGGQTIYGYTF
cdr3_nt: TGTGCCAGCAGCCCGGGGGGCCAGACAATATATGGCTACACCTTC

d_call: NA
v_call: TRBV29-1
j_call: TRBJ2-1
clone_size: few
cdr3_aa: CSIGTGYNEQFF
cdr3_nt: TGCAGCATCGGTACCGGGTACAATGAGCAGTTCTTC

d_call: NA
v_call: TRBV20-1
j_call: TRBJ2-7
clone_size: NA
cdr3_aa: CSASILERHPYEQYF
cdr3_nt: TGCAGTGCTAGCATTCTAGAACGCCACCCCTACGAGCAGTACTTC

d_call: NA
v_call: TRBV11-2
j_call: TRBJ1-1
clone_size: NA
cdr3_aa: CASMAEMNTEAFF
cdr3_nt: TGTGCCAGCATGGCAGAAATGAACACTGAAGCTTTCTTT

d_call: NA
v_call: TRBV6-2/TRBV6-3
j_call: TRBJ2-1
clone_size: many
cdr3_aa: CASSYSMVTNEQFF
cdr3_nt: TGTGCCAGCAGTTACTCGATGGTCACCAATGAGCAGTTCTTC

d_call: NA
v_call: TRBV28
j_call: TRBJ2-5
clone_size: many
cdr3_aa: CASSSTGEDRETQYF
cdr3_nt: TGTGCCAGCAGTTCGACGGGGGAGGATAGAGAGACCCAGTACTTC

d_call: NA
v_call: TRBV6-5
j_call: TRBJ1-6
clone_size: NA
cdr3_aa: CASSSPGVGSPLHF
cdr3_nt: TGTGCCAGCAGTTCCCCAGGGGTTGGTTCACCCCTCCACTTT

d_call: NA
v_call: TRBV7-2
j_call: TRBJ1-6
clone_size: many
cdr3_aa: CASSFDGNSPLHF
cdr3_nt: TGTGCCAGCAGCTTTGACGGGAATTCACCCCTCCACTTT

d_call: TRBD2
v_call: TRBV7-2
j_call: TRBJ2-1
clone_size: NA
cdr3_aa: CASSYFSEQWTSYMNEQFF
cdr3_nt: TGTGCCAGCAGCTATTTCTCCGAACAATGGACTAGCTATATGAATGAGCAGTTCTTC

d_call: NA
v_call: TRBV11-2
j_call: TRBJ2-7
clone_size: few
cdr3_aa: CASSVGVEQYF
cdr3_nt: TGTGCCAGCAGCGTGGGGGTCGAGCAGTACTTC

d_call: NA
v_call: TRBV12-3/TRBV12-4
j_call: TRBJ1-5
clone_size: many
cdr3_aa: CASAEGNQPQHF
cdr3_nt: TGTGCCAGCGCAGAGGGCAATCAGCCCCAGCATTTT